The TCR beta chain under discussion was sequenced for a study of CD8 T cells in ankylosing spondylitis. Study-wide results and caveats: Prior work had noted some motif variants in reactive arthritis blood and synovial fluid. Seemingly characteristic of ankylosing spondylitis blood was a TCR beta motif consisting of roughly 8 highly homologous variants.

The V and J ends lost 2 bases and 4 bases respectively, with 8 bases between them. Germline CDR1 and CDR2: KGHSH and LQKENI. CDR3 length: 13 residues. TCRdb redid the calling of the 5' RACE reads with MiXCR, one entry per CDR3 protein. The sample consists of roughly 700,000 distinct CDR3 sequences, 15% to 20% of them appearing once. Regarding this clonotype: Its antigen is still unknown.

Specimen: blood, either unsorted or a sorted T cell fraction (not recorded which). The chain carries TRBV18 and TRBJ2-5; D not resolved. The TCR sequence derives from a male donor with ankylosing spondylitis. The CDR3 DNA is TGTGCCAGCTCACCAAATCTCGGAGAGACCCAGTACTTC. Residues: CASSPNLGETQYF. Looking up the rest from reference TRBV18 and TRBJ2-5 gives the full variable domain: NAGVMQNPRHLVRRRGQEARLRCSPMKGHSHVYWYRQLPEEGLKFMVYLQKENIIDESGMPKERFSAEFPKEGPSILRIQQVVRGDSAAYFCASSPNLGETQYFGPGTRLLVL.